A single sample is the source of the 24 T cell receptor beta chains below, sequenced in a study of T cells in Graves' hyperthyroidism and ophthalmopathy. Amplification targeted TCR beta CDR3 regions from RNA transcripts. HTBI primers were the set used in a first-round RT-PCR of the TCR CDR3. One entry per CDR3 protein results from TCRdb running MiXCR on the multiplex PCR reads. The sample carries around 350,000 distinct CDR3 sequences, approximately 19% recorded once. The sample taken for sequencing was blood. These receptors all stem from a young woman with Graves' hyperthyroidism.

The sample holds many counts of this clonotype. The genes are TRBV7-6 and TRBJ2-2; perhaps TRBD1 as D (5 bases). The CDR3 runs to 16 residues. CDR1 and CDR2 (germline): SGHVS, FNYEAQ. V was clipped by 5 bases and J by 3 bases, with 16 bases between them. CDR3 DNA sequence: TGTGCCAGCAGCGCAGACAGCCTCCGGTACACCGGGGAGCTGTTTTTT. Amino acid sequence: CASSADSLRYTGELFF.

CDR3 amino acids: CASSLLGSEQYF. DNA of the CDR3: TGTGCCAGCAGTTTGTTAGGGAGCGAGCAGTACTTC. This chain uses TRBV27 with TRBJ2-7; possibly TRBD2 for D (5 bases). The CDR3 is 12 amino acids. The V gene's germline CDR1 is MNHEY and CDR2 SMNVEV (reference sequence). The ends were cut back, 3 bases at V and 6 bases at J, with 9 bases in the middle.

This clonotype occurred many times. The chain uses TRBV6-5 and TRBJ1-1; no definite D call. From germline, CDR1 is MNHEY and CDR2 SVGAGI. V lost 2 bases to trimming and J lost 1 base, with 8 bases between them. CDR3 length equals 14 residues. The CDR3 sequence: CASSYGEGNTEAFF. The CDR3 DNA reads TGTGCCAGCAGTTACGGGGAAGGGAACACTGAAGCTTTCTTT.

This clonotype was counted ten times or more. The chain has TRBV7-8 and TRBJ1-2; D gene uncertain. There are 13 residues in the CDR3. V shed 2 bases and J shed 4 bases, with 8 bases lying between them. Germline assignment: CDR1 SGHVS and CDR2 FQNEAQ. The CDR3 coding sequence is TGTGCCAGCAGCTTAATGACGTCCTATGGCTACACCTTC. Its translation: CASSLMTSYGYTF.

This clonotype has a count of ten or more. CDR3 region: CASSPTGTRDGELFF. The CDR3 nucleotides read TGTGCCAGCAGCCCGACAGGGACGAGGGACGGGGAGCTGTTTTTT. The rearrangement links TRBV7-2 to TRBJ2-2; 7 positions match TRBD1. V lost 5 bases to trimming and J lost 7 bases; unmatched junction nucleotides: 10. The germline CDR1 and CDR2 sequences are SGHTA and FQGNSA. CDR3 length: 15 residues. The complete variable domain, with remaining parts taken from reference TRBV7-2 and TRBJ2-2, reads GAGVSQSPSNKVTEKGKDVELRCDPISGHTALYWYRQSLGQGLEFLIYFQGNSAPDKSGLPSDRFSAERTGGSVSTLTIQRTQQEDSAVYLCASSPTGTRDGELFFGEGSRLTVL.

The gene calls are TRBV5-1 and TRBJ1-2; no reliable D call. Trimming removed 3 bases from V and 5 bases from J, with 11 bases in between. This CDR3 is built from 13 residues. Germline values: CDR1 SGHRS, CDR2 YFSETQ. The CDR3 reads CASSWLGFYGYTF. The CDR3, as DNA: TGCGCCAGCAGCTGGCTCGGGTTTTATGGCTACACCTTC.

This clonotype was detected ten times or more. This chain joins TRBV12-3 or TRBV12-4 and TRBJ2-7, with TRBD2 identical over 8 bases. V was pared by 2 bases and J by 4 bases, with 4 bases of the junction left unmatched. The CDR3 is 14 residues long. The CDR3 coding sequence is TGTGCCAGCAGTTTACAGGCGGGGGGATACGAGCAGTACTTC. Encoded protein: CASSLQAGGYEQYF.

The chain couples TRBV7-9 to TRBJ2-5, with D possibly being TRBD2 (5 bases). Trimming left V 1 base short and J 2 bases short, with 11 bases between. The V gene's germline CDR1 is SEHNR and CDR2 FQNEAQ (reference sequence). The CDR3 length is 15 residues. For the CDR3, the DNA is TGTGCCAGCAGCTTAGGGGTAGGAGGACAAGAGACCCAGTACTTC. Translating gives CASSLGVGGQETQYF.

The chain uses TRBV3-1 and TRBJ2-3; no reliable D call. This CDR3 region has 16 residues. CDR1 LGHDT and CDR2 YNNKEL come from the germline V gene (reference sequence). Between the trimmed V and J ends, which lost 0 bases and 0 bases, there was a span of 10 bases. CDR3 nucleotide sequence: TGTGCCAGCAGCCAAGAGCCCCAACAGAGCACAGATACGCAGTATTTT. This codes for CASSQEPQQSTDTQYF.

This clonotype was detected only a few times. The chain has TRBV28 and TRBJ1-3; 9 bases line up with TRBD1. The V segment lost 5 bases and the J segment 4 bases; nucleotides outside the gene matches: 6. This CDR3 is 15 amino acids long. Germline V gene lookup returns CDR1 MDHEN and CDR2 SYDVKM. The CDR3 region has the DNA TGTGCCAGCAGTCCGGACAGGGGAGAAGGAAACACCATATATTTT. The encoded protein is CASSPDRGEGNTIYF.

Concerning this clonotype itself: It is likely a read error, because the conserved phenylalanine at the end of the CDR3 is missing. No DNA is shown, since the ends of the CDR3 on it are uncertain; the CDR3 is the one TCRdb lists. The V gene is TRBV11-2, the J gene TRBJ1-2. Ends included, the CDR3 has 8 residues. CDR1 is SGHAT and CDR2 is FQNNGV in the germline V gene. CDR3 sequence reads: CASSPVTL.

The V and J genes are TRBV6-2 or TRBV6-3 and TRBJ1-5; D unclear. Germline loops: CDR1 MNHEY, CDR2 SVGEGT. The CDR3 is made up of 14 amino acids. Deletions cut 2 bases from V and 1 base from J, with 6 bases between. The CDR3 coding sequence is TGTGCCAGCAGTTACGGGTACAGCAATCAGCCCCAGCATTTT. Translating it yields CASSYGYSNQPQHF.

The genes are TRBV11-2 and TRBJ1-1; D gene ambiguous. V lost 1 base and J lost 5, with 20 bases in between. The CDR3 spans 17 residues. In germline, CDR1 is SGHAT, CDR2 FQNNGV. The CDR3 DNA sequence: TGTGCCAGCAGCTTAGGAGGGCAAGGGAAGTGGAGTACTGAAGCTTTCTTT. Amino acids: CASSLGGQGKWSTEAFF.

This clonotype was counted at least ten times. The CDR3 sequence is CASSPASATEAFF. In DNA form, the CDR3 reads TGTGCCAGCAGCCCTGCCTCGGCAACTGAAGCTTTCTTT. V is TRBV3-1 and J is TRBJ1-1; D not resolved. The CDR3 contains 13 residues. V was pared by 4 bases and J by 5 bases, with 11 bases between. CDR1 and CDR2 from the germline V gene are LGHDT and YNNKEL (reference sequence).

This clonotype was detected ten times or more. V gene TRBV6-1 combines with J gene TRBJ2-1; 8 bases fit TRBD2. Trimming at V came to 1 base and at J to 7 bases, leaving 6 bases not matched to a gene. The germline V gene encodes CDR1 MNHNS and CDR2 SASEGT. The CDR3 extends over 15 amino acids. CDR3 in DNA: TGTGCCAGCAGTGAAGACGGGGGGGCCTTGAATGAGCAGTTCTTC. Protein sequence: CASSEDGGALNEQFF.

This clonotype was recorded at least ten times. This CDR3 is CSAREQASNTGELFF. CDR3 nucleotides: TGCAGTGCTAGAGAGCAGGCTTCTAACACCGGGGAGCTGTTTTTT. The V call is TRBV20-1, the J call TRBJ2-2, with D hard to call. The CDR3 covers 15 residues. Germline CDR1 reads DFQATT; CDR2 reads SNEGSKA (reference sequence). With 0 bases removed from V and 2 bases from J, the gap between germline ends came to 10 bases.

This sequence joins TRBV5-4 and TRBJ2-2, with unresolved D. V lost 0 bases and J 7 bases, leaving 7 bases between the germline ends. The CDR3 runs 13 residues. Germline V gene lookup returns CDR1 SGHNT and CDR2 YYREEE (reference sequence). This chain's CDR3 is CASSLGLYGELFF. DNA for the CDR3: TGTGCCAGCAGCTTGGGACTCTACGGGGAGCTGTTTTTT.

This clonotype was found a few times. The rearrangement uses TRBV4-2 and TRBJ2-7; 15 bases agree with TRBD2. V shed 1 base, J shed 6 bases, and the junction held 4 bases outside the gene matches. Germline-derived CDR1 and CDR2 are LGHNA and YNFKEQ. This CDR3 has 16 amino acids. The CDR3 DNA reads TGTGCCAGCAGCCAAGTAAAGGGACTAGCGGGGGGCGAGCAGTACTTC. It is translated as CASSQVKGLAGGEQYF.

In this sample, this clonotype turned up a few times. This chain uses TRBV4-1 with TRBJ1-5, with D tentatively TRBD1 (5 bases). This CDR3 contains 15 residues. V gave up 3 bases and J gave up 0 bases, with 9 bases separating them. CDR1 MGHRA and CDR2 YSYEKL come from the germline V gene. The CDR3 here is CASSHSGGSNQPQHF. The CDR3 DNA is TGCGCCAGCAGCCACAGTGGGGGTAGCAATCAGCCCCAGCATTTT.

This clonotype came up many times. The gene calls are TRBV10-2 and TRBJ1-2; 12 bases fit TRBD1. With V trimmed by 8 bases and J by 7 bases, 8 bases remained unmatched. The CDR3 sequence is 14 residues long. Germline values: CDR1 WSHSY, CDR2 SAAADI. In DNA form, the CDR3 reads TGCGCCAGCCGTCCGGGACAGGGGGCGCGTGGCTACACCTTC. Its translation: CASRPGQGARGYTF.

In this sample, this clonotype turned up many times. This chain uses TRBV12-3 or TRBV12-4 with TRBJ2-2; no definite D call. The CDR3 has 13 residues. The V gene lost 4 bases and the J gene lost 4 bases, with 7 bases spanning the gap. As DNA, the CDR3 is TGTGCCAGCAGTTCAGGTGCCACCGGGGAGCTGTTTTTT. It is translated as CASSSGATGELFF.

In its sample, this clonotype was seen a few times. The chain has TRBV4-1 and TRBJ1-5, with a possible D match to TRBD1 (6 bases). V dropped 1 base and J dropped 4 bases, with 8 bases sitting between them. Germline-derived CDR1 and CDR2 are MGHRA and YSYEKL. CDR3 length: 14 residues. CDR3 amino acids: CASSQARGNQPQHF. DNA of the CDR3: TGCGCCAGCAGCCAAGCCAGGGGTAATCAGCCCCAGCATTTT.

The rearrangement links TRBV6-1 to TRBJ1-1; perhaps TRBD1 as D (6 bases). Germline CDR1 MNHNS, CDR2 SASEGT. CDR3 length: 12 residues. The V end lost 10 bases, the J end lost 1 base, and 10 bases lay between the germline ends. The CDR3 is CATRGWNTEAFF. CDR3 nucleotides: TGTGCCACTAGGGGGTGGAACACTGAAGCTTTCTTT.

The chain employs TRBV7-9 and TRBJ2-5; D possibly uses TRBD1 or TRBD2 (5 bases each). Germline V gene data show CDR1 as SEHNR and CDR2 as FQNEAQ (reference sequence). V lost 3 bases and J lost 2, with 16 bases in between. The CDR3 is 16 amino acids. The CDR3 nucleotides are TGTGCCAGCAGCTTTGGGCCACGGGGCTTACAAGAGACCCAGTACTTC. It translates to CASSFGPRGLQETQYF. Full variable domain (rest looked up from reference TRBV7-9 and TRBJ2-5): DTGVSQNPRHKITKRGQNVTFRCDPISEHNRLYWYRQTLGQGPEFLTYFQNEAQLEKSRLLSDRFSAERPKGSFSTLEIQRTEQGDSAMYLCASSFGPRGLQETQYFGPGTRLLVL.